What follows are 29 T cell receptor beta chains derived from one specimen sequenced in a study of cytomegalovirus exposure and HLA in healthy donors. Vbeta (60) and Jbeta (13) primers were used in the PCR. The assay was immunoSEQ multiplex PCR, and TCRdb's table has in-frame clones only and misses some. Counted here are about 130,000 clones, around 81% occurring once; the ten biggest clones make up roughly 1.8%. Sequencing used PBMCs. All receptors come from a woman aged 45-65 years in good health and CMV-seronegative.

The J gene is TRBJ1-2, the V gene TRBV19; 8 nucleotides agree with TRBD1. Germline CDR1 is LNHDA and CDR2 is SQIVND (reference sequence). The CDR3 runs 15 residues. V dropped 4 bases and J dropped 1; count of bases not matched to a gene: 5. This CDR3 is CASSTARGRNYGYTF. The CDR3 bases are TGTGCCAGTAGTACGGCCAGGGGGCGTAACTATGGCTACACCTTC. The entire variable domain, with the rest obtained from reference TRBV19 and TRBJ1-2, is as follows: DGGITQSPKYLFRKEGQNVTLSCEQNLNHDAMYWYRQDPGQGLRLIYYSQIVNDFQKGDIAEGYSVSREKKESFPLTVTSAQKNPTAFYLCASSTARGRNYGYTFGSGTRLTVV.

This rearrangement joins TRBV27 to TRBJ2-1; 7 bases line up with TRBD1. Germline CDR1 and CDR2: MNHEY and SMNVEV (reference sequence). The CDR3 has 15 amino acids. V was clipped by 1 base and J by 6 bases; unmatched bases: 6. The chain's CDR3 is CASSLFDRVGNEQFF. The CDR3 DNA reads as TGTGCCAGCAGTTTATTTGACAGGGTAGGCAATGAGCAGTTCTTC.

The gene calls are TRBV20-1 and TRBJ2-1; maybe TRBD2 (6 bases). This CDR3 has 10 amino acids. The V end was cut by 6 bases, the J end by 8 bases, with 8 bases between. Per the germline V gene, CDR1 is DFQATT and CDR2 is SNEGSKA (reference sequence). CDR3 sequence reads: CSATGDEQFF. DNA of the CDR3: TGCAGTGCGACGGGAGATGAGCAGTTCTTC.

The CDR3 protein is CASSATRGIGTEAFF. In DNA, the CDR3 is TGTGCCAGCAGTGCTACGCGGGGGATTGGCACTGAAGCTTTCTTT. The rearrangement links TRBV25-1 to TRBJ1-1; TRBD1 is a possible D gene (5 bases). Germline-derived CDR1 and CDR2 are MGHDK and SYGVNS. The CDR3 extends over 15 amino acids. Trimming pared 4 bases from V and 4 bases from J, leaving 16 bases between.

The V gene is TRBV2, the J gene TRBJ1-1, with 7 nucleotides matching TRBD1. V was clipped by 7 bases and J by 6 bases; unmatched bases: 11. This CDR3 spans 14 amino acids. Germline V gives CDR1 SNHLY, CDR2 FYNNEI. CDR3 nucleotides: TGTGCCAGCAATCGCCAGGGGGTTTTGTCTGAAGCTTTCTTT. Translation gives CASNRQGVLSEAFF. The whole variable domain, remainder taken from reference TRBV2 and TRBJ1-1, is EPEVTQTPSHQVTQMGQEVILRCVPISNHLYFYWYRQILGQKVEFLVSFYNNEISEKSEIFDDQFSVERPDGSNFTLKIRSTKLEDSAMYFCASNRQGVLSEAFFGQGTRLTVV.

This chain's CDR3 is CASSLRRGNYEQYF. The CDR3 bases are TGTGCCAGCAGCTTGCGCAGGGGGAACTACGAGCAGTACTTC. The rearrangement joins TRBV5-4 to TRBJ2-7; 7 nucleotides align to TRBD1. Germline loops: CDR1 SGHNT, CDR2 YYREEE (reference sequence). The CDR3 sequence is 14 residues long. With 1 base clipped from V and 3 bases from J, the junction kept 4 bases outside the gene matches.

This clone showed up just a few times. V gene TRBV6-1 combines with J gene TRBJ2-5; D gene unclear. V was clipped by 7 bases and J by 7 bases, with 10 bases between them. CDR1 is MNHNS, CDR2 SASEGT, per germline. This CDR3 is 11 amino acids long. CDR3 protein: CASTTAGTQYF. CDR3 coding DNA: TGTGCCAGCACCACCGCCGGGACCCAGTACTTC.

The chain recombines TRBV4-3 with TRBJ2-4; tentative D call: TRBD1 (5 bases). Germline V CDR1 and CDR2: LGHNA, YSLEER. V was cut by 1 base and J by 3 bases, with 10 bases left in between. The CDR3 contains 15 residues. CDR3 nucleotide sequence: TGCGCCAGCAGCCAAGGGACGACAGTCAAAAACATTCAGTACTTC. Encoded protein: CASSQGTTVKNIQYF.

CDR3 sequence: CASSVQPGGYTF. The CDR3 DNA reads TGTGCCAGCAGCGTCCAGCCGGGGGGCTACACCTTC. The chain employs TRBV7-2 and TRBJ1-2, with D unresolved. The length of the CDR3 is 12 residues. V dropped 5 bases and J dropped 8 bases, with 12 bases sitting between them. Germline values: CDR1 SGHTA, CDR2 FQGNSA.

The CDR3 protein is CASSLAANRGKETQYF. CDR3 DNA sequence: TGTGCCAGCAGCTTGGCGGCTAACAGGGGAAAAGAGACCCAGTACTTC. This chain joins TRBV5-4 and TRBJ2-5, with 7 bases aligning to TRBD1. The CDR3 contains 16 residues. Germline-derived CDR1 and CDR2 are SGHNT and YYREEE (reference sequence). J gave up 3 bases and V 0 bases, and 8 bases lay outside the gene matches.

The rearrangement links TRBV28 to TRBJ2-7, with a weak D call TRBD1 (6 bases). The V gene lost 1 base and the J gene lost 0 bases, with 10 bases spanning the gap. Germline CDR1 and CDR2: MDHEN and SYDVKM. CDR3 size: 15 residues. CDR3 protein: CASSLLGTISYEQYF. The DNA for the CDR3 is TGTGCCAGCAGTTTATTGGGGACAATCTCCTACGAGCAGTACTTC.

In its sample, this clone was seen once. The chain carries TRBV7-9 and TRBJ1-5; D is unresolved. CDR1 is SEHNR, CDR2 FQNEAQ, per germline (reference sequence). The V end lost 3 bases, the J end lost 7 bases, and 7 bases lay between the germline ends. The CDR3 is 12 residues long. CDR3 in amino acids: CASSLEDQPQHF. Written as DNA, the CDR3 is TGTGCCAGCAGCTTGGAGGACCAGCCCCAGCATTTT.

A remark on this clone: An end of the junction does not agree with germline; a read error may underlie this. The CDR3 here is CATSRRDRVVGGYPF. As DNA, the CDR3 is TGTGCCACCAGCAGACGGGACAGGGTGGTGGGTGGCTACCCCTTC. The rearrangement links TRBV15 to TRBJ1-2, with 9 bases fitting TRBD1. The CDR3 spans 15 residues. Per the germline V gene, CDR1 is LNHNV and CDR2 is YYDKDF (reference sequence).

This clone is a singleton in its sample. This chain joins TRBV6-1 and TRBJ1-2, with D maybe TRBD1 (6 bases). The CDR3 loop spans 17 amino acids. Germline CDR1 is MNHNS and CDR2 is SASEGT. Trimming cost V 0 bases and J 2 bases, with 16 bases left between them. CDR3 amino acids: CASSEAVGQSSNYGYTF. In nucleotides, the CDR3 is TGTGCCAGCAGTGAAGCCGTCGGACAGAGCTCGAACTATGGCTACACCTTC.

This chain links TRBV15 with TRBJ1-1, with D hard to call. The germline gives CDR1 LNHNV, CDR2 YYDKDF (reference sequence). The V end was cut by 8 bases, the J end by 3 bases, with 13 bases between. This CDR3 contains 13 residues. Here the CDR3 reads CATAQEVDTEAFF. The CDR3 DNA follows: TGTGCCACCGCCCAAGAGGTGGACACTGAAGCTTTCTTT.

The chain couples TRBV5-4 to TRBJ1-1; D is unresolved. Trimming cost V 3 bases and J 0 bases, with 12 bases left between them. Germline-derived CDR1 and CDR2 are SGHNT and YYREEE (reference sequence). This CDR3 has 15 amino acids. The CDR3, as DNA: TGTGCCAGCAGCTATACCCCCCAGTTGAACACTGAAGCTTTCTTT. The encoded protein is CASSYTPQLNTEAFF.

This clone was counted between two and nine times. The chain is built from TRBV28 and TRBJ2-3, with 13 bases identical to TRBD2. CDR1 is MDHEN, CDR2 SYDVKM, per germline. V was pared by 8 bases and J by 2 bases, with 10 bases of the junction left unmatched. This CDR3 comprises 17 residues. Here the CDR3 reads CASRPGGLAGFTDTQYF. Here the CDR3 DNA reads TGTGCCAGCCGGCCCGGGGGACTAGCGGGGTTCACAGATACGCAGTATTTT. Full variable domain (remainder filled in from reference TRBV28 and TRBJ2-3): DVKVTQSSRYLVKRTGEKVFLECVQDMDHENMFWYRQDPGLGLRLIYFSYDVKMKEKGDIPEGYSVSREKKERFSLILESASTNQTSMYLCASRPGGLAGFTDTQYFGPGTRLTVL.

The genes are TRBV5-6 and TRBJ2-7; 10 bases map to TRBD2. The V gene end was trimmed by 0 bases and the J gene end by 2 bases; junction bases not matched to a gene: 2. This CDR3 has 15 residues. Germline CDR1 and CDR2: SGHDT and YYEEEE. In DNA, the CDR3 is TGTGCCAGCAGCTTGGGAGCGGGAGGGCCCTACGAGCAGTACTTC. Residues: CASSLGAGGPYEQYF.

The chain recombines TRBV7-2 with TRBJ2-7; 8 positions agree with TRBD1. V shed 1 base, J shed 5 bases, and the junction held 4 bases outside the gene matches. This CDR3 spans 14 amino acids. Germline V lookup: CDR1 SGHTA, CDR2 FQGNSA. The CDR3 coding sequence is TGTGCCAGCAGCTTAGACAGGGGGGTGGACGAGCAGTACTTC. Residues: CASSLDRGVDEQYF.

The chain recombines TRBV28 with TRBJ2-7; D is perhaps TRBD2 (6 bases). The CDR3 spans 15 residues. Germline V CDR1 and CDR2: MDHEN, SYDVKM. V was shortened by 5 bases and J by 0 bases, with 14 bases between the two germline ends. The CDR3 bases are TGTGCCAGCAGTGACTGGGACGGGAGCTCCTACGAGCAGTACGTC. Translating gives CASSDWDGSSYEQYV.

There are a few counts of this clone. The V call is TRBV20-1, the J call TRBJ1-1; no reliable D call. The length of the CDR3 is 11 residues. CDR1 is DFQATT, CDR2 SNEGSKA, per germline (reference sequence). V shed 6 bases and J shed 4 bases, with 9 bases lying between them. CDR3 in amino acids: CSAPGSTEAFF. The CDR3 nucleotides are TGCAGTGCCCCTGGGAGCACTGAAGCTTTCTTT.

This chain joins TRBV11-1 and TRBJ2-1; 8 bases map to TRBD2. After removal of 8 bases from V and 6 bases from J, the junction contained 3 bases not matched to a gene. The germline V gene encodes CDR1 SGHAT and CDR2 FQDESV (reference sequence). The length of the CDR3 is 12 residues. CDR3 sequence reads: CASGGLANEQFF. The CDR3 DNA reads TGTGCCAGCGGTGGACTAGCCAATGAGCAGTTCTTC.

The CDR3 DNA is TGTGCCAGCAGCGTCCTCTTTGGGGCTCAAGAGACCCAGTACTTC. Its translation: CASSVLFGAQETQYF. The chain links TRBV9 to TRBJ2-5, with a weak D call TRBD1 (5 bases). Between the trimmed V and J ends, which lost 2 bases and 2 bases, there was a span of 13 bases. There are 15 residues in the CDR3. The V gene's germline CDR1 is SGDLS and CDR2 YYNGEE.

V gene TRBV7-2 combines with J gene TRBJ1-5; D remains unclear. V lost 10 bases to trimming and J lost 4 bases, with 17 bases between them. This CDR3 is built from 14 residues. The germline V gene has CDR1 SGHTA and CDR2 FQGNSA. This CDR3 reads CATTEGVGNQPQHF. The CDR3 DNA reads TGTGCCACCACTGAGGGTGTTGGGAATCAGCCCCAGCATTTT. Full variable domain (missing parts from reference TRBV7-2 and TRBJ1-5): GAGVSQSPSNKVTEKGKDVELRCDPISGHTALYWYRQSLGQGLEFLIYFQGNSAPDKSGLPSDRFSAERTGGSVSTLTIQRTQQEDSAVYLCATTEGVGNQPQHFGDGTRLSIL.

This chain links TRBV15 with TRBJ1-5; 8 positions match TRBD1. The CDR3 extends over 16 amino acids. After removal of 1 base from V and 4 bases from J, the junction contained 6 bases not matched to a gene. CDR1 and CDR2 from the germline V gene are LNHNV and YYDKDF (reference sequence). CDR3 bases: TGTGCCACCAGCAGAGGGACAGGGTCAGGGAATCAGCCCCAGCATTTT. Protein product: CATSRGTGSGNQPQHF.

This clone came up a few times. The chain links TRBV19 to TRBJ2-4, with a weak D call TRBD1 (5 bases). The CDR3 loop spans 12 amino acids. Trimming took 4 bases from V and 8 from J, leaving 9 bases between them. Germline V gene lookup returns CDR1 LNHDA and CDR2 SQIVND (reference sequence). The CDR3 loop is CASSTGSDIQYF. Here the CDR3 DNA reads TGTGCCAGTAGTACAGGGTCAGACATTCAGTACTTC.

V is TRBV9 and J is TRBJ2-1, with 12 bases aligning to TRBD2. This CDR3 is built from 17 residues. V lost 0 bases to trimming and J lost 3 bases; unmatched junction nucleotides: 4. The germline CDR1 and CDR2 sequences are SGDLS and YYNGEE. CDR3 in amino acids: CASSVARLAGDYNEQFF. The CDR3 bases are TGTGCCAGCAGCGTAGCAAGACTAGCGGGAGACTACAATGAGCAGTTCTTC.

This clone was counted between two and nine times. The germline gene is not matched at one end of the junction; a read error may be the cause. The V call is TRBV2, the J call TRBJ1-2; D unresolved. CDR1 and CDR2 (germline): SNHLY, FYNNEI. The CDR3 runs 14 residues. Here the CDR3 reads CASSGSVVDYGYPF. In nucleotides, the CDR3 is TGTGCCAGCAGTGGATCCGTGGTCGACTATGGCTACCCCTTC. The variable domain in full, completed from reference TRBV2 and TRBJ1-2, reads EPEVTQTPSHQVTQMGQEVILRCVPISNHLYFYWYRQILGQKVEFLVSFYNNEISEKSEIFDDQFSVERPDGSNFTLKIRSTKLEDSAMYFCASSGSVVDYGYPFGSGTRLTVV.

The gene calls are TRBV7-9 and TRBJ2-1; D is uncertain. Germline CDR1 and CDR2: SEHNR and FQNEAQ (reference sequence). V lost 5 bases and J lost 5, with 16 bases in between. This CDR3 is 15 amino acids long. CDR3 DNA: TGTGCCAGCAGCCCAAAGCGTAGGTTGAACAATGAGCAGTTCTTC. Protein: CASSPKRRLNNEQFF.